This paragraph covers one T cell receptor (beta chain) sequence. The antigen is undetermined. At deep level, the assay was performed. Profiled with immunoSEQ multiplex PCR; TCRdb holds only in-frame clones, not every one. Here the sample spans some 1.1 million clones, around three quarters being singletons. The sample belongs to a study of shared clonotypes between healthy human individuals. About the research overall: A couple of women and a few men aged 18 to 49 served as donors. Study-level points and caveats: Generation of non-shared clonotypes was less probable than generation of clonotypes shared by all four donors. The small donor group covered limited genetic and exposure diversity.

V was pared by 1 base and J by 2 bases, with 9 bases between. The CDR3 runs to 14 residues. Germline V gene data show CDR1 as SGHTA and CDR2 as FQGNSA. The receptor comes from a young man in good health. Some clones in this sample may be carry-over from other donors' samples. The chain couples TRBV7-2 to TRBJ2-7; tentatively, D is TRBD1 (5 bases). Sequenced: memory CD4+ T cells from PBMCs. The subset was: CD45RA-negative fraction. CDR3 loop: CASSLGLRAYEQYF. As DNA, the CDR3 is TGTGCCAGCAGCTTAGGTCTCAGGGCCTACGAGCAGTACTTC. Full variable domain (remainder filled in from reference TRBV7-2 and TRBJ2-7): GAGVSQSPSNKVTEKGKDVELRCDPISGHTALYWYRQSLGQGLEFLIYFQGNSAPDKSGLPSDRFSAERTGGSVSTLTIQRTQQEDSAVYLCASSLGLRAYEQYFGPGTRLTVT.